The rows below give T cell receptor beta chains drawn from one sample of a study of tumor and adjacent non-tumor tissue in lung cancer. One entry per CDR3 protein results from TCRdb running MiXCR on the multiplex PCR reads. The top ten hold around a quarter of the sample, which has about 75,000 distinct CDR3 sequences, around 65% seen once. Sequenced: distant non-tumor lung tissue. These TCRs come from a woman in her 50s with non-small cell lung cancer. CDR3s include the opening cysteine and the closing phenylalanine or tryptophan. The D gene is left open where the match is weak. Where a row states a size, it is once, few, many or the class of an expanded clone; other rows omit it.

>many|.|15|TRBV6-2/TRBV6-3|TRBJ2-4
CASSYSTVAKNIQYF
TGTGCCAGCAGTTACTCGACCGTAGCCAAAAACATTCAGTACTTC
>many|TRBD2|16|TRBV4-1|TRBJ2-7
CASSQTGLAGVLEQYF
TGCGCCAGCAGCCAAACGGGGCTAGCGGGAGTACTCGAGCAGTACTTC
>.|.|15|TRBV11-2|TRBJ2-7
CASSSGTDRTYGQYF
TGTGCCAGCAGCTCGGGGACGGACCGGACCTACGGGCAGTACTTC
>.|.|14|TRBV29-1|TRBJ1-2
CSVYKSEDNYDYTF
TGCAGCGTTTACAAGTCAGAGGATAACTATGACTACACCTTC
>.|TRBD1|14|TRBV12-3/TRBV12-4|TRBJ1-6
CASRLGQASLPLHF
TGTGCCAGCAGATTAGGACAGGCTAGTTTACCCCTCCACTTT
>.|.|14|TRBV12-3/TRBV12-4|TRBJ1-5
CASMSGDYTDTQHF
TGTGCCAGCATGAGCGGGGACTACACAGATACGCAGCATTTT
>.|.|13|TRBV12-3/TRBV12-4|TRBJ2-7
CASSFLRGHEQYF
TGTGCCAGCAGTTTTTTGCGGGGGCACGAGCAGTACTTC
>few|TRBD1|14|TRBV11-1|TRBJ2-3
CTSSLATGVDTQYF
TGTACCAGCAGCTTAGCCACAGGGGTTGATACACAGTATTTT
>.|.|13|TRBV6-5|TRBJ1-2
CASSYNRASSYTF
TGTGCCAGCAGTTACAACAGAGCAAGTAGCTACACCTTC
>few|TRBD1|13|TRBV30|TRBJ1-2
CARRQGLDYGYTF
TGTGCCCGAAGACAGGGACTCGACTATGGCTACACCTTC
>.|.|15|TRBV6-2/TRBV6-3|TRBJ1-2
CASSYQGEASCGYTF
TGTGCCAGCAGTTACCAGGGAGAGGCCTCCTGTGGCTACACTTTC
>.|.|16|TRBV4-1|TRBJ2-5
CASSQDGVLAGETQYF
TGCGCCAGCAGCCAAGACGGCGTACTAGCAGGCGAGACCCAGTACTTC
>.|TRBD2|13|TRBV6-6|TRBJ2-1
CAGYGLAGVNGFF
TGTGCCGGCTACGGACTAGCGGGAGTGAATGGGTTCTTC
>many|.|12|TRBV6-6|TRBJ2-5
CASGGSWETQYF
TGTGCCAGCGGTGGGAGTTGGGAGACCCAGTACTTC
>.|TRBD1|15|TRBV28|TRBJ2-1
CASGPGGESYNEQFF
TGTGCCAGCGGTCCAGGGGGAGAGTCTTACAATGAGCAGTTCTTC
>.|TRBD1|14|TRBV12-3/TRBV12-4|TRBJ2-2
CDNSTTGVAGELFF
TGTGACAACAGCACGACAGGGGTTGCCGGGGAGCTGTTTTTT
>.|TRBD1|14|TRBV6-2/TRBV6-3|TRBJ1-2
CVSSRGQGHNGYTF
TGTGTCAGCAGCCGCGGACAGGGGCATAATGGCTACACCTTC
>.|.|12|TRBV29-1|TRBJ1-2
CSVEPQRNGYTF
TGCAGCGTTGAGCCACAGAGGAATGGCTACACCTTC
>once|.|15|TRBV2|TRBJ2-1
CDSSRTWDEHNEQFF
TGTGACAGCAGTCGGACCTGGGACGAGCACAATGAGCAGTTCTTC
>.|.|16|TRBV11-2|TRBJ2-2
CASSFVLGINTGELFF
TGTGCCAGCAGCTTCGTCCTAGGGATAAACACCGGGGAGCTGTTTTTT
>.|TRBD1|15|TRBV11-2|TRBJ2-7
CASISRTGRIYEQYF
TGTGCCAGCATCTCGAGGACAGGCCGGATCTACGAGCAGTACTTC
>.|.|13|TRBV29-1|TRBJ1-2
CSTSDSRVYGYTF
TGCAGCACTTCGGACAGTCGGGTGTATGGCTACACCTTC